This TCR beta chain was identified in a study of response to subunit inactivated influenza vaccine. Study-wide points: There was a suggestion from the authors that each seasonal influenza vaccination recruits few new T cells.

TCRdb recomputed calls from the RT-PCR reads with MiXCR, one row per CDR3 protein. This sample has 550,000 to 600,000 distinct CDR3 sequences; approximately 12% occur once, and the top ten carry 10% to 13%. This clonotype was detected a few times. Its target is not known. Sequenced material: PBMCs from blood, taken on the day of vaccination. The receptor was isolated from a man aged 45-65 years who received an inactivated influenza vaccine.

The CDR3: CSVEGQGTTEAFF. CDR3 bases: TGCAGCGTTGAAGGGCAGGGGACCACTGAAGCTTTCTTT. The chain recombines TRBV29-1 with TRBJ1-1; tentative D call: TRBD1 (6 bases). V lost 1 base, J lost 4 bases, and 10 bases lay in between. The germline CDR1 and CDR2 sequences are SQVTM and ANQGSEA. CDR3 length: 13 residues.